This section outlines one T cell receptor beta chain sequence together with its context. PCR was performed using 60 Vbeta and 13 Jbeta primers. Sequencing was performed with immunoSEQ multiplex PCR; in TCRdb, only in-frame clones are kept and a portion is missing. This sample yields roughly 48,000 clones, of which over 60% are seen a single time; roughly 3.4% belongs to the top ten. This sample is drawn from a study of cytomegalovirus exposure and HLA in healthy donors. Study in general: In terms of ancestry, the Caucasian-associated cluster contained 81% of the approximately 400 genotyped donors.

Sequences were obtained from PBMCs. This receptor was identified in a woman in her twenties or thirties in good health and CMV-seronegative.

The CDR3 DNA sequence: TGCAGCGCGAACAAACAGGGTTTACAAGAGACCCAGTACTTC. Residues: CSANKQGLQETQYF. The chain is built from TRBV29-1 and TRBJ2-5, with a weak D call TRBD1 (6 bases). The CDR3 length is 14 residues. V lost 7 bases to trimming and J lost 2 bases, with 17 bases between them. Germline assignment: CDR1 SQVTM and CDR2 ANQGSEA.